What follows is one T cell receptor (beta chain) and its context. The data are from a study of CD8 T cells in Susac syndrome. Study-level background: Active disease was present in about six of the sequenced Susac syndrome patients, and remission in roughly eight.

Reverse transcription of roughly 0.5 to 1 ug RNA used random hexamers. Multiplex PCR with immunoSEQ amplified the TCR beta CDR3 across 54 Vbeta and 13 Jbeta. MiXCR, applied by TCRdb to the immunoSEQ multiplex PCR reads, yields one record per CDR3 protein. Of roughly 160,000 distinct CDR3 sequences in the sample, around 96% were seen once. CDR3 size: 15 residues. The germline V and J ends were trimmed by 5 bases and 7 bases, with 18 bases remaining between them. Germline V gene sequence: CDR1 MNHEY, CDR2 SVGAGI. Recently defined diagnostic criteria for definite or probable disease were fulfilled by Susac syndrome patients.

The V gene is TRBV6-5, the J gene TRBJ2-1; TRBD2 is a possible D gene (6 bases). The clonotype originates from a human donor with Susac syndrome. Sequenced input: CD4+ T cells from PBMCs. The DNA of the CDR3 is TGTGCCAGCAGTGAATCGGTAGCTGGGAGGAATGAGCAGTTCTTC. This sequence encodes CASSESVAGRNEQFF.